The 18 T cell receptor beta chains below all came from one sample that was sequenced in a study of cytomegalovirus exposure and HLA in healthy donors. Amplification used 60 Vbeta primers and 13 Jbeta primers. Sequencing used immunoSEQ multiplex PCR; TCRdb keeps in-frame clones, though not all of them. The table records more than 90,000 clones, approximately 80% of them present only once. The specimen was PBMCs. Every receptor here comes from a woman aged 30 to 39 in good health and CMV-seronegative.

A few counts support this clone. V gene TRBV7-6 combines with J gene TRBJ1-2, with 7 positions matching TRBD1. The CDR3 is 17 residues long. The V gene's germline CDR1 is SGHVS and CDR2 FNYEAQ. Trimming removed 5 bases from V and 5 bases from J; junction bases left unmatched: 17. In nucleotides, the CDR3 is TGTGCCAGCAGCGACCTCTACAGGGGAAGGGACACTTATGGCTACACCTTC. This sequence encodes CASSDLYRGRDTYGYTF.

V usage is TRBV10-3 and J usage is TRBJ2-5, with 10 bases matching TRBD1. J was trimmed by 1 base and V by 10 bases; bases with no gene match: 6. The CDR3 runs to 14 residues. CDR1 ENHRY and CDR2 SYGVKD come from the germline V gene. The CDR3 protein is CATGQGGFQETQYF. The CDR3 bases are TGTGCCACCGGACAGGGGGGTTTCCAAGAGACCCAGTACTTC.

This clone was found once. The CDR3 sequence: CASSLPPTGQTEAFF. In DNA form, the CDR3 reads TGTGCCAGCAGTCTTCCTCCGACAGGGCAGACTGAAGCTTTCTTT. The chain combines TRBV28 with TRBJ1-1; 7 bases fit TRBD1. The CDR3 is made up of 15 amino acids. With 5 bases clipped from V and 5 bases from J, the junction kept 11 bases outside the gene matches. CDR1 and CDR2 (germline): MDHEN, SYDVKM.

The chain carries TRBV5-4 and TRBJ2-2, with no clear D. V lost 0 bases to trimming and J lost 8 bases, with 5 bases between them. This CDR3 has 12 residues. Germline V gives CDR1 SGHNT, CDR2 YYREEE (reference sequence). The CDR3 reads CASSLVQGELFF. Here the CDR3 DNA reads TGTGCCAGCAGCTTGGTTCAGGGGGAGCTGTTTTTT.

This clone was counted a single time. This sequence joins TRBV4-2 and TRBJ1-3; a weak D match, TRBD1 (5 bases). The CDR3 has 12 amino acids. Germline CDR1 is LGHNA and CDR2 is YNFKEQ. Trimming shortened V by 9 bases and J by 3 bases, and 9 bases separated the two germline ends. The CDR3 is CASRQNGNTIYF. Here the CDR3 DNA reads TGTGCCAGTCGACAGAATGGAAACACCATATATTTT.

This clone was seen once. The chain carries TRBV2 and TRBJ1-5; D gene unclear. The V gene lost 3 bases and the J gene lost 5 bases, with 11 bases spanning the gap. The CDR3 is 14 amino acids. Germline CDR1 is SNHLY and CDR2 is FYNNEI. The CDR3, as DNA: TGTGCCAGCAGTGACACTCGCGCCGATCAGCCCCAGCATTTT. This sequence encodes CASSDTRADQPQHF.

V usage is TRBV11-3 and J usage is TRBJ1-2; D not resolved. V lost 1 base and J 5 bases, leaving 5 bases between the germline ends. CDR3 length equals 12 residues. CDR1 is SGHNT, CDR2 YENEEA, per germline. As DNA, the CDR3 is TGTGCCAGCAGCTTAGGAGTTTATGGCTACACCTTC. Encoded protein: CASSLGVYGYTF. The full variable domain, with the rest looked up from reference TRBV11-3 and TRBJ1-2, is EAGVVQSPRYKIIEKKQPVAFWCNPISGHNTLYWYLQNLGQGPELLIRYENEEAVDDSQLPKDRFSAERLKGVDSTLKIQPAELGDSAVYLCASSLGVYGYTFGSGTRLTVV.

This clone has more than one count but fewer than ten. Sequence at one end of the junction differs from germline and may be a read error. The V gene is TRBV5-1, the J gene TRBJ1-4; the D gene is possibly TRBD1 (6 bases). The CDR3 contains 14 residues. Germline V gives CDR1 SGHRS, CDR2 YFSETQ. In DNA form, the CDR3 reads TGCGCCAGCAGGACTAGGGGGACTAGTGAAAAACTGTTTTTT. As protein: CASRTRGTSEKLFF.

The chain recombines TRBV30 with TRBJ2-7, with TRBD1 matching over 10 bases. Looked up from germline, CDR1 is GTSNPN and CDR2 is SVGIG (reference sequence). V lost 5 bases, J lost 8 bases, and 15 bases stayed unmatched. CDR3 length equals 15 residues. CDR3 nucleotides: TGTGCCTGGTCAATAACCGGGACAGGGGCGACTAAGCAGTACTTC. Translating gives CAWSITGTGATKQYF.

The V call is TRBV2, the J call TRBJ1-1, with TRBD1 matching over 11 bases. The V gene's germline CDR1 is SNHLY and CDR2 FYNNEI. With V trimmed by 6 bases and J by 5 bases, 2 bases remained unmatched. The CDR3 contains 13 residues. CDR3 nucleotide sequence: TGTGCCAGCAGAGGGACAGGGGGAACTGAAGCTTTCTTT. Translated, it gives CASRGTGGTEAFF. The whole variable domain, filled in from reference TRBV2 and TRBJ1-1, reads EPEVTQTPSHQVTQMGQEVILRCVPISNHLYFYWYRQILGQKVEFLVSFYNNEISEKSEIFDDQFSVERPDGSNFTLKIRSTKLEDSAMYFCASRGTGGTEAFFGQGTRLTVV.

The V gene is TRBV6-1, the J gene TRBJ2-5, with 8 bases identical to TRBD2. The J call may be in error: the DNA end matches TRBJ2-7 better. The CDR3 has 13 residues. The germline CDR1 and CDR2 sequences are MNHNS and SASEGT. The CDR3 region is CASSDGRGYEQYF. The CDR3 DNA reads TGTGCCAGCAGTGACGGGAGGGGCTACGAGCAGTACTTC.

This chain joins TRBV19 and TRBJ1-1, with TRBD1 as a possible D gene (6 bases). Trimming shortened V by 6 bases and J by 0 bases, and 8 bases separated the two germline ends. The germline CDR1 and CDR2 sequences are LNHDA and SQIVND (reference sequence). The CDR3 has 13 amino acids. CDR3 amino acids: CASRWTVNTEAFF. The DNA of the CDR3 is TGTGCCAGTAGGTGGACAGTGAACACTGAAGCTTTCTTT.

J is TRBJ1-1 and V is TRBV27; a weak D match, TRBD1 (5 bases). The germline V gene has CDR1 MNHEY and CDR2 SMNVEV (reference sequence). V lost 3 bases, J lost 2 bases, and 7 bases lay in between. CDR3 length: 13 amino acids. CDR3 coding DNA: TGTGCCAGCAGTTTTGGGGCTAACACTGAAGCTTTCTTT. Amino acid sequence: CASSFGANTEAFF.

Comments on this clone: An end of the junction does not agree with germline; a read error may underlie this. In DNA form, the CDR3 reads TGTTCCAGCAGCCGAGGGGGTCGGGGCTCGGATGAAAAACTGTTTTTT. Translating gives CSSSRGGRGSDEKLFF. The chain combines TRBV7-9 with TRBJ1-4, with D maybe TRBD1 (6 bases). The CDR3 sequence is 16 residues long. CDR1 and CDR2 (germline): SEHNR, FQNEAQ (reference sequence).

This CDR3 reads CASSKRGSYGYTF. The CDR3 nucleotides read TGTGCCAGCAGCAAACGAGGAAGCTATGGCTACACCTTC. The rearrangement uses TRBV6-5 and TRBJ1-2; D not certain. Trimming removed 6 bases at V and 4 bases at J, with 12 bases between. The germline V gene encodes CDR1 MNHEY and CDR2 SVGAGI. The CDR3 is 13 residues long.

The V and J genes are TRBV10-3 and TRBJ1-5, with 9 bases aligning to TRBD1. Unmatched junction bases numbered 4, after V lost 5 bases and J lost 5 bases. From germline, CDR1 is ENHRY and CDR2 SYGVKD. The CDR3 has 14 amino acids. The CDR3 region is CAISLGQGHQPQHF. DNA of the CDR3: TGTGCCATCAGTCTGGGACAGGGTCATCAGCCCCAGCATTTT.

The chain employs TRBV19 and TRBJ1-1; a weak D match, TRBD1 (5 bases). CDR1 and CDR2 from the germline V gene are LNHDA and SQIVND (reference sequence). Trimming cost V 10 bases and J 5 bases, with 11 bases left between them. The CDR3 is 11 residues long. The CDR3: CATIRVTEAFF. The CDR3 DNA reads as TGTGCCACGATCAGGGTGACTGAAGCTTTCTTT.

This clone has a single count. The chain is built from TRBV18 and TRBJ1-1; the D gene is possibly TRBD1 (5 bases). This CDR3 contains 13 residues. Germline values: CDR1 KGHSH, CDR2 LQKENI. With 8 bases removed from V and 1 base from J, the gap between germline ends came to 11 bases. CDR3 DNA: TGTGCCAGCACCCAACAGGAGAACACTGAAGCTTTCTTT. This gives the protein CASTQQENTEAFF.